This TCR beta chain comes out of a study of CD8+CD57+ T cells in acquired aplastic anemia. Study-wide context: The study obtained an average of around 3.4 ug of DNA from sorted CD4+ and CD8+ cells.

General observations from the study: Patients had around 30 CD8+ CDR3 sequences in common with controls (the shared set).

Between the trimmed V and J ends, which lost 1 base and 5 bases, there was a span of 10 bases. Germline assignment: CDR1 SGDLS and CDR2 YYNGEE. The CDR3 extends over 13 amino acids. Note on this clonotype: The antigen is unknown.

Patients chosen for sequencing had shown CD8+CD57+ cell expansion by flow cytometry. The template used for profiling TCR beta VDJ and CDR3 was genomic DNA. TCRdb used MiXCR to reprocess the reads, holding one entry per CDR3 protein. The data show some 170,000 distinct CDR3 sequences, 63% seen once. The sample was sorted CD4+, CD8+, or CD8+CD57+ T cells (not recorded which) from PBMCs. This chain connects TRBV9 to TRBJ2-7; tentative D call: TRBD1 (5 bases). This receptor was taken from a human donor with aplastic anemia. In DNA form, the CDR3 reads TGTGCCAGCAGCGTAAAGGGGCGAGACGAGCAGTACTTC. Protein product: CASSVKGRDEQYF. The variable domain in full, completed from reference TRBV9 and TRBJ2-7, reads DSGVTQTPKHLITATGQRVTLRCSPRSGDLSVYWYQQSLDQGLQFLIQYYNGEERAKGNILERFSAQQFPDLHSELNLSSLELGDSALYFCASSVKGRDEQYFGPGTRLTVT.